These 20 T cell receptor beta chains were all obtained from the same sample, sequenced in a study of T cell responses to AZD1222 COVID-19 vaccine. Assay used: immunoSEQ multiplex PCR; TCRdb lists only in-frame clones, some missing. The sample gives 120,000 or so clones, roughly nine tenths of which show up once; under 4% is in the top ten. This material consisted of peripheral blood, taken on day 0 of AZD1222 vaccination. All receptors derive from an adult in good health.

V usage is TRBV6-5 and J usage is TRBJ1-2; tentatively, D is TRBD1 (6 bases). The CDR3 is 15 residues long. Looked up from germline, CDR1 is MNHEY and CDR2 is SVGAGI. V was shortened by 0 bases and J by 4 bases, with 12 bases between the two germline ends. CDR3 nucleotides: TGTGCCAGCAGTTACTCGGGCGGGGGCGGCTATGGCTACACCTTC. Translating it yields CASSYSGGGGYGYTF.

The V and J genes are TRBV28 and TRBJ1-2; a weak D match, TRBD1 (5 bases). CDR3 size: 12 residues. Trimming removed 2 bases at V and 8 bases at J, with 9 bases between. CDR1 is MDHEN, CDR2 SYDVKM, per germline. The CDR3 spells CASSLMGVGYTF. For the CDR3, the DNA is TGTGCCAGCAGTTTAATGGGGGTAGGCTACACCTTC.

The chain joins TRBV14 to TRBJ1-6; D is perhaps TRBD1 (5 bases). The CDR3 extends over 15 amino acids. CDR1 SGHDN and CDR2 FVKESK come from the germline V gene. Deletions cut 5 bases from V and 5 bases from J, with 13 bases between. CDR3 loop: CASSFGGTNNSPLHF. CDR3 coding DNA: TGTGCCAGCAGCTTCGGAGGGACGAATAATTCACCCCTCCACTTT.

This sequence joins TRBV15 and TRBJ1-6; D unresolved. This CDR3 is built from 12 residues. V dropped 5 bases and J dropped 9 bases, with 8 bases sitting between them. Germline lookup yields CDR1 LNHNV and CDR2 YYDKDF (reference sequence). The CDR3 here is CATSSSASPLHF. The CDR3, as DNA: TGTGCCACCAGCTCGTCGGCTTCACCCCTCCACTTT. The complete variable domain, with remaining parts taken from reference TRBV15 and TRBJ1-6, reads DAMVIQNPRYQVTQFGKPVTLSCSQTLNHNVMYWYQQKSSQAPKLLFHYYDKDFNNEADTPDNFQSRRPNTSFCFLDIRSPGLGDTAMYLCATSSSASPLHFGNGTRLTVT.

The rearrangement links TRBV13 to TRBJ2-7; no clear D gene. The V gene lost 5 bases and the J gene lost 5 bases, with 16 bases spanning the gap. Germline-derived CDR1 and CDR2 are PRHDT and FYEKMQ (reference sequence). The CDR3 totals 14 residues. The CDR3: CASSQRARTDEQYF. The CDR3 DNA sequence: TGTGCCAGCAGCCAAAGGGCCAGAACGGACGAGCAGTACTTC.

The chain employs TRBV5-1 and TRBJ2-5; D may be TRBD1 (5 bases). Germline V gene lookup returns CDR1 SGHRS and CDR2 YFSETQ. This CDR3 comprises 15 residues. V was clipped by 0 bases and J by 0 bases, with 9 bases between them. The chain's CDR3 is CASSLDQGHQETQYF. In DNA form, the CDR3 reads TGCGCCAGCAGCTTGGATCAGGGCCACCAAGAGACCCAGTACTTC.

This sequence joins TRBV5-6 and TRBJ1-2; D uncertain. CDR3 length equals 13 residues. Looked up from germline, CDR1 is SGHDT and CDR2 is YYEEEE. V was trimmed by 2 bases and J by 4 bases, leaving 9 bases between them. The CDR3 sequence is CASSFLGPYGYTF. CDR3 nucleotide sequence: TGTGCCAGCAGCTTCTTAGGTCCCTATGGCTACACCTTC.

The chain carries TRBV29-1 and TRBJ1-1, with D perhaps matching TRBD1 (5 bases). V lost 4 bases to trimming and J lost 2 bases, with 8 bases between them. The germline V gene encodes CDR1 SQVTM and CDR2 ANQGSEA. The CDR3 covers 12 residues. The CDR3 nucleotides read TGCAGCGTTGTTGGGGGTAACACTGAAGCTTTCTTT. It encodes CSVVGGNTEAFF.

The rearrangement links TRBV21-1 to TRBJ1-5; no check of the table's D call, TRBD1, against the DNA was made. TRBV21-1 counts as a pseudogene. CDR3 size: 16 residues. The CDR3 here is CASTTGLGHLNQPQHF. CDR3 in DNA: TGTGCCAGCACCACAGGTTTAGGCCACCTCAATCAGCCCCAGCATTTT.

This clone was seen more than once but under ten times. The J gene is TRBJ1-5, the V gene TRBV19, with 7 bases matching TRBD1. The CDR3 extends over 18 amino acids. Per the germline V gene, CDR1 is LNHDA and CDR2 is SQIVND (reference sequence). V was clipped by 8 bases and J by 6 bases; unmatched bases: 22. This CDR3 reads CASARFLGEGAISQPQHF. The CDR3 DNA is TGTGCCAGTGCCCGGTTTTTAGGTGAGGGGGCGATAAGTCAGCCCCAGCATTTT.

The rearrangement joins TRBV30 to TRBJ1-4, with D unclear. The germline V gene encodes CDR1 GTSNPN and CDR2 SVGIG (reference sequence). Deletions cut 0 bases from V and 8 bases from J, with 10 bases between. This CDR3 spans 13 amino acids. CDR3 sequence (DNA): TGTGCCTGGAGTGTTTCAGGCCCCGAAAAACTGTTTTTT. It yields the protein CAWSVSGPEKLFF.

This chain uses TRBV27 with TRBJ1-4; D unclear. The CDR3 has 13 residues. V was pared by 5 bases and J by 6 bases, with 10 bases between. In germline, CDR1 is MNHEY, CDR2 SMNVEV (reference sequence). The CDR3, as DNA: TGTGCCAGCAGTCACTCAAAGGATGAAAAACTGTTTTTT. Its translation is CASSHSKDEKLFF.

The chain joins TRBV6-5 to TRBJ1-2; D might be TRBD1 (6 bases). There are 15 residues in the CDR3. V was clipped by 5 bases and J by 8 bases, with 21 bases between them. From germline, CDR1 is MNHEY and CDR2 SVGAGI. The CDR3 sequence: CASSQRGKLGGGYTF. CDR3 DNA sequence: TGTGCCAGCAGTCAAAGGGGGAAGCTGGGGGGAGGCTACACCTTC.

This CDR3 reads CASSQGGSGTDTQYF. DNA for the CDR3: TGTGCCAGCAGCCAAGGGGGTAGCGGGACAGATACGCAGTATTTT. The V and J genes are TRBV4-2 and TRBJ2-3; TRBD2 matches at 7 bases. J was trimmed by 3 bases and V by 1 base; bases with no gene match: 4. Germline CDR1 and CDR2: LGHNA and YNFKEQ. The CDR3 has 15 amino acids.

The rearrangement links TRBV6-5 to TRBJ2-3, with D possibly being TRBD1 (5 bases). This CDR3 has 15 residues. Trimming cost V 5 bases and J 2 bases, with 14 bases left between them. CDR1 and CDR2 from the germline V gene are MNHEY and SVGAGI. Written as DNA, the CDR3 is TGTGCCAGCAGTCCCCTTTTGGGGCACACAGATACGCAGTATTTT. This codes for CASSPLLGHTDTQYF.

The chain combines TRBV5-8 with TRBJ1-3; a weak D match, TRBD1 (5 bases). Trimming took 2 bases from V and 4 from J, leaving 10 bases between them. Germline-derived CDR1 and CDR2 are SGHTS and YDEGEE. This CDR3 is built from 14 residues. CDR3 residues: CASSFRALGNTIYF. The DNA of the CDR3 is TGTGCCAGCAGCTTCAGGGCGCTCGGAAACACCATATATTTT. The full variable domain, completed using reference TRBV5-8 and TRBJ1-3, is EAGVTQSPTHLIKTRGQQATLRCSPISGHTSVYWYQQALGLGLQFLLWYDEGEERNRGNFPPRFSGRQFPNYSSELNVNALELEDSALYLCASSFRALGNTIYFGEGSWLTVV.

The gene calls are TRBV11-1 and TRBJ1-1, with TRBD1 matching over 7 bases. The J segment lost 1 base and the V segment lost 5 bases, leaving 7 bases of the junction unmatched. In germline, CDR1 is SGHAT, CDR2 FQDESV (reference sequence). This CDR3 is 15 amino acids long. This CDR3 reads CASSHTGVANTEAFF. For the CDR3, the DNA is TGTGCCAGCAGCCATACAGGGGTCGCGAACACTGAAGCTTTCTTT.

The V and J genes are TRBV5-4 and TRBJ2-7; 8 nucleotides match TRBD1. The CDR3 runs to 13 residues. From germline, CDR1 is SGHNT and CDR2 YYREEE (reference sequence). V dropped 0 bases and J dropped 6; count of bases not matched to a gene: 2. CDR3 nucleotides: TGTGCCAGCAGCTTGGGACAGGGGCCCGAGCAGTACTTC. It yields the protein CASSLGQGPEQYF.

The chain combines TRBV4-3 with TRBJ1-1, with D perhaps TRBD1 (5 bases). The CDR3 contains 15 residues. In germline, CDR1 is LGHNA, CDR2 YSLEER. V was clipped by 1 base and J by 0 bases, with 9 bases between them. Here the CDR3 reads CASSQGRDLNTEAFF. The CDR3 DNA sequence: TGCGCCAGCAGCCAAGGACGGGACCTGAACACTGAAGCTTTCTTT.

This CDR3 is CASSPNIKGKGSPLHF. The CDR3 bases are TGTGCCAGCTCACCAAATATCAAGGGAAAAGGTTCACCCCTCCACTTT. The V gene is TRBV18, the J gene TRBJ1-6; D is uncertain. Trimming left V 2 bases short and J 9 bases short, with 17 bases between. CDR3 length equals 16 residues. Germline assignment: CDR1 KGHSH and CDR2 LQKENI.